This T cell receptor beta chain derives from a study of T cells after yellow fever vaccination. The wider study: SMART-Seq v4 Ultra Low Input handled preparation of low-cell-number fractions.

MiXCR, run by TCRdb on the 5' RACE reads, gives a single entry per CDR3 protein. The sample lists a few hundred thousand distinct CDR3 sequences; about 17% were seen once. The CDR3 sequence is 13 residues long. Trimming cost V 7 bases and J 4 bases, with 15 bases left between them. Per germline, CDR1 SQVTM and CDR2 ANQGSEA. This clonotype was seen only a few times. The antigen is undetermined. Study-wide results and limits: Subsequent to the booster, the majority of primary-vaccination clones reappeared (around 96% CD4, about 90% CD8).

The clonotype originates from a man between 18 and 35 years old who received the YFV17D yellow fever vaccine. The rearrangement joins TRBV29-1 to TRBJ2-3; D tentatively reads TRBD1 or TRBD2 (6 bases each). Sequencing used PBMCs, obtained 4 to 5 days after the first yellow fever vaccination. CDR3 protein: CSGCRGGADTQYF. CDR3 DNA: TGCAGCGGCTGCAGGGGAGGCGCAGATACGCAGTATTTT.